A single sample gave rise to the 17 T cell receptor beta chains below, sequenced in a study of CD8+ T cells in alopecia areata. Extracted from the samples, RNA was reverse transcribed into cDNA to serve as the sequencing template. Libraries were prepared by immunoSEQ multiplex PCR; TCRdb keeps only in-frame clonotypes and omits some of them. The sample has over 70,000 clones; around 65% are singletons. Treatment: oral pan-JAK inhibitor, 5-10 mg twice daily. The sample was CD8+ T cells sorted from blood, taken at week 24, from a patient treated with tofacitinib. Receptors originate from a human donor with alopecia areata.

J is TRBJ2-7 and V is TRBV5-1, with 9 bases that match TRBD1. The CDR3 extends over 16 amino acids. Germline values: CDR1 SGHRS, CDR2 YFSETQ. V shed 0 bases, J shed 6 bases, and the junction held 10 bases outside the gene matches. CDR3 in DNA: TGCGCCAGCAGCTTGGCCCCCCCGGGACAGGGTAGCGAGCAGTACTTC. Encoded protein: CASSLAPPGQGSEQYF.

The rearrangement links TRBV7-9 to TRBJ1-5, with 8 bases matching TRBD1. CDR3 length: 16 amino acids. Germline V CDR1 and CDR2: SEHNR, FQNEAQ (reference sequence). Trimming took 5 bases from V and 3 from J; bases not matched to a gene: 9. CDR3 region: CASSDPTGVDNQPQHF. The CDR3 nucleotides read TGTGCCAGCAGCGACCCGACAGGGGTGGACAATCAGCCCCAGCATTTT. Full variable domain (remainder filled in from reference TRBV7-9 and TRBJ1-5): DTGVSQNPRHKITKRGQNVTFRCDPISEHNRLYWYRQTLGQGPEFLTYFQNEAQLEKSRLLSDRFSAERPKGSFSTLEIQRTEQGDSAMYLCASSDPTGVDNQPQHFGDGTRLSIL.

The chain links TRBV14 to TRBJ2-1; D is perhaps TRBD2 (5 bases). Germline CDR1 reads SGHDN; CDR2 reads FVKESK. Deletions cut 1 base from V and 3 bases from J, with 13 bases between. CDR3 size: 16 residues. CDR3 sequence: CASSQGTEEVYNEQFF. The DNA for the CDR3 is TGTGCCAGCAGCCAAGGGACTGAGGAGGTCTACAATGAGCAGTTCTTC.

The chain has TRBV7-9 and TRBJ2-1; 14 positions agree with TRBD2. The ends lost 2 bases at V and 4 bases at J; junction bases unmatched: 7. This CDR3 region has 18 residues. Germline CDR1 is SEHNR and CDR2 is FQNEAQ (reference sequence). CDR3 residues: CASSLLTSGRAEYNEQFF. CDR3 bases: TGTGCCAGCAGCTTATTGACTAGCGGGAGGGCCGAATACAATGAGCAGTTCTTC.

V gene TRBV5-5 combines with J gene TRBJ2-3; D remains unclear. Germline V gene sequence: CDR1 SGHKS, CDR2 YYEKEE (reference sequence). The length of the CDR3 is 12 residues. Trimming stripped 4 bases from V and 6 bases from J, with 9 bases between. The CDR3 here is CASSPNEDTQYF. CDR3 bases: TGTGCCAGCAGCCCAAACGAGGATACGCAGTATTTT.

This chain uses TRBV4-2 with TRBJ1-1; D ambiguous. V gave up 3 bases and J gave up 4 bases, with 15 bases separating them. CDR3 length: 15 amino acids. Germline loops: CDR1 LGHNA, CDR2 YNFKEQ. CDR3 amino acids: CASSQTETSSTEAFF. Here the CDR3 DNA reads TGTGCCAGCAGCCAGACCGAGACTTCTTCCACTGAAGCTTTCTTT.

This chain's CDR3 is CASSGTGDQPQHF. CDR3 nucleotides: TGTGCCAGTTCCGGGACAGGGGATCAGCCCCAGCATTTT. The chain has TRBV27 and TRBJ1-5; the match to TRBD1 covers 10 bases. The V gene's germline CDR1 is MNHEY and CDR2 SMNVEV (reference sequence). This CDR3 is built from 13 residues. Trimming cost V 9 bases and J 5 bases; bases outside gene matches: 4.

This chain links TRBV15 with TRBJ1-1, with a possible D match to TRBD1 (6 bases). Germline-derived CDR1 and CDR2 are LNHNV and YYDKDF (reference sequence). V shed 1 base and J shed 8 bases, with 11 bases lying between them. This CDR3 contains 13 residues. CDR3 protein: CATSRALGHEAFF. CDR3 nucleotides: TGTGCCACCAGCAGAGCACTGGGACACGAAGCTTTCTTT. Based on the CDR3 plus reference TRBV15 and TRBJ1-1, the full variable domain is DAMVIQNPRYQVTQFGKPVTLSCSQTLNHNVMYWYQQKSSQAPKLLFHYYDKDFNNEADTPDNFQSRRPNTSFCFLDIRSPGLGDTAMYLCATSRALGHEAFFGQGTRLTVV.

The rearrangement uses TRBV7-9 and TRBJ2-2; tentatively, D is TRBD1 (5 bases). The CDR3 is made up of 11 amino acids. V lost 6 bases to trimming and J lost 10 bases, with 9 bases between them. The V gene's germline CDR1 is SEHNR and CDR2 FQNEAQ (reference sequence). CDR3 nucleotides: TGTGCCAGCAGTTACGGACAGGAGCTGTTTTTT. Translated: CASSYGQELFF.

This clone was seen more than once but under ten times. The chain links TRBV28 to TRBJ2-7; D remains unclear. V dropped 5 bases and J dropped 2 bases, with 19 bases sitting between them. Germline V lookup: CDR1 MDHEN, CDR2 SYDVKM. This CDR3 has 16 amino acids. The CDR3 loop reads CASSPPPRITTYEQYF. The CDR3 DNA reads TGTGCCAGCAGTCCCCCTCCTCGAATAACTACCTACGAGCAGTACTTC.

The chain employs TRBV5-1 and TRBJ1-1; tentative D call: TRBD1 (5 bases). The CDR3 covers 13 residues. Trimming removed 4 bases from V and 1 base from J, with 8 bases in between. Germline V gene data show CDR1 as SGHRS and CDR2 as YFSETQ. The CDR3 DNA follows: TGCGCCAGCAGCGCCGGACAGAACACTGAAGCTTTCTTT. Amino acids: CASSAGQNTEAFF.

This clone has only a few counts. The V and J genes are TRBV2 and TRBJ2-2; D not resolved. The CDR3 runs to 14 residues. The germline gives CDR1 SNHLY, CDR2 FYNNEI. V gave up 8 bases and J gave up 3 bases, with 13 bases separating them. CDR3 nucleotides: TGTGCCAGCGGACGTAGTGGTTACACCGGGGAGCTGTTTTTT. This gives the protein CASGRSGYTGELFF.

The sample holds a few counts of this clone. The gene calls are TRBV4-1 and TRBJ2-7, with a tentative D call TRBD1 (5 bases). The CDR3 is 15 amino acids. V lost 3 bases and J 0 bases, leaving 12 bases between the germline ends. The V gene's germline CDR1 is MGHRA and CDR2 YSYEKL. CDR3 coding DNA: TGCGCCAGCAGCCAGACAGTGGGTCTCTCCTACGAGCAGTACTTC. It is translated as CASSQTVGLSYEQYF.

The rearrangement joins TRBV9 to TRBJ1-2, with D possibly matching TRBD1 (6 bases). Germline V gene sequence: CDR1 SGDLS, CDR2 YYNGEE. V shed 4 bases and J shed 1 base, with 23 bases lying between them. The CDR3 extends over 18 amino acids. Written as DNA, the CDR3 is TGTGCCAGCAGCCCCTACCGGTCCGCGGGACACGTTAACTATGGCTACACCTTC. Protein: CASSPYRSAGHVNYGYTF. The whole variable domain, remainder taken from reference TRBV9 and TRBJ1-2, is DSGVTQTPKHLITATGQRVTLRCSPRSGDLSVYWYQQSLDQGLQFLIQYYNGEERAKGNILERFSAQQFPDLHSELNLSSLELGDSALYFCASSPYRSAGHVNYGYTFGSGTRLTVV.

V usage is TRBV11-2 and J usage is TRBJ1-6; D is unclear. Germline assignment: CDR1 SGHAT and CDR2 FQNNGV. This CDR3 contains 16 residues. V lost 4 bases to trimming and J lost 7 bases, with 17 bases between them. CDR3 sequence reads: CASSSGSVNANSPLHF. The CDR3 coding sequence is TGTGCCAGCAGCTCGGGGAGCGTCAACGCCAATTCACCCCTCCACTTT. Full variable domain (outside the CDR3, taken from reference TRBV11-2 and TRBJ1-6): EAGVAQSPRYKIIEKRQSVAFWCNPISGHATLYWYQQILGQGPKLLIQFQNNGVVDDSQLPKDRFSAERLKGVDSTLKIQPAKLEDSAVYLCASSSGSVNANSPLHFGNGTRLTVT.

CDR3 region: CASSLERDYGYTF. The CDR3 nucleotides are TGTGCCAGCAGCTTAGAGCGGGACTATGGCTACACCTTC. The chain uses TRBV7-9 and TRBJ1-2; D call uncertain. Trimming took 1 base from V and 3 from J, leaving 6 bases between them. The length of the CDR3 is 13 residues. Germline lookup yields CDR1 SEHNR and CDR2 FQNEAQ (reference sequence).

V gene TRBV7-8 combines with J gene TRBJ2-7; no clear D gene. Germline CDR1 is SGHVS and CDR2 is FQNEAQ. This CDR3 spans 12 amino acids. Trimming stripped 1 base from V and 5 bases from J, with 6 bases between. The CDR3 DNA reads TGTGCCAGCAGCTTAGGTAACGACGAGCAGTACTTC. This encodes CASSLGNDEQYF.